The source of this T cell receptor beta chain is a study of monozygotic twins with inflammatory bowel disease. Notes on the study in general: Especially with disease activity, IBD patients had fewer clonotypes in common with others than healthy twins did. Those with IBD had lower TCRbeta diversity (inverse Simpson) than their healthy co-twins did.

cDNA for TCRalpha and TCRbeta was amplified by nested PCRs of about 17 then nine to ten cycles. Reanalyzing the 5' RACE reads, TCRdb keeps one entry per CDR3 protein, without DNA. The listing records about 110,000 distinct CDR3 sequences. As to this clonotype: Its antigen is unknown.

After skipping T cell sorting, the authors isolated total RNA from whole blood. Germline CDR1 is LGHNA and CDR2 is YNFKEQ. The CDR3 is made up of 13 amino acids. The TCR originated in a human donor with ulcerative colitis or Crohn's disease, or a healthy co-twin of an affected twin (not recorded which). The chain links TRBV4-2 to TRBJ2-7; TCRdb picks TRBD1, but there is no DNA to check that call. Sequencing was performed on blood. The chain's CDR3 is CASSPGGDYEQYF.